This TCR beta chain was recorded in a study of radiation and T cells in renal cell carcinoma. Time point of the sample: baseline pretreatment blood. Treatment of the sample: 15 Gy SBRT to primary tumor, nephrectomy 4 weeks later. Clear cell pathology was present in this patient's renal cell carcinoma. Clones were read by immunoSEQ multiplex PCR, and TCRdb kept only the in-frame ones, dropping some. The table has 130,000 or so clones, around four fifths seen once; the top ten hold roughly 25%. V was pared by 4 bases and J by 8 bases, with 9 bases between. Germline-derived CDR1 and CDR2 are SEHNR and FQNEAQ (reference sequence). The CDR3 is 12 residues long.

V gene TRBV7-9 combines with J gene TRBJ1-3; weak D call: TRBD1 (6 bases). This material consisted of blood, taken from a patient whose treatment included radiotherapy and nephrectomy. This receptor was taken from a woman in her fifties or sixties with renal cell carcinoma. In DNA, the CDR3 is TGTGCCAGCAGCTCACAGGGAGACACCATATATTTT. This gives the protein CASSSQGDTIYF.